This T cell receptor beta chain stems from a study of long-term antiretroviral therapy in people with HIV. Samples held 1-10 million cryopreserved PBMC before DNA extraction. J lost 6 bases, V lost 8 bases, and 6 bases had no gene match. This CDR3 is built from 13 residues. CDR1 and CDR2 (germline): SGHRS, YFSETQ. This clone was seen a few times. Its cognate antigen is unknown. An immunoSEQ assay, version v3.0, was performed at survey level. Assay used: immunoSEQ multiplex PCR; TCRdb lists only in-frame clones, some missing. The table includes about 25,000 clones, about 83% detected once. The study, taken as a whole, reports: Documentation of ART adherence, viral resistance or therapy changes was absent. Before ART, certain clones expanded, and these dominated the repertoire at all time points.

This rearrangement joins TRBV5-1 to TRBJ2-2, with 8 bases that match TRBD1. The receptor was derived from a man aged 18 to 30 with HIV. The starting material was unsorted PBMCs, obtained 3 years after starting antiretroviral therapy. CDR3 in amino acids: CASRQGLAGELFF. The CDR3 DNA sequence: TGCGCCAGTCGACAGGGGCTGGCCGGGGAGCTGTTTTTT.